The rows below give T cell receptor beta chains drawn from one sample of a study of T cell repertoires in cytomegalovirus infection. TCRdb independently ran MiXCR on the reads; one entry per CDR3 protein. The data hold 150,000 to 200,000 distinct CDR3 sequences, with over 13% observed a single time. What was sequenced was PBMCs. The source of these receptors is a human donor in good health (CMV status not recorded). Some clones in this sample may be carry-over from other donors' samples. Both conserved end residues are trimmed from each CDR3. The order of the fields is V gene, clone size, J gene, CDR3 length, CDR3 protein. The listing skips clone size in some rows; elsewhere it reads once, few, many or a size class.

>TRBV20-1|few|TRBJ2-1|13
SARGGAPSYNEQF
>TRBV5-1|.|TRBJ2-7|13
ASADRRGLPYEQY
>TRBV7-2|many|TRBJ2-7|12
ASSSLDRGREQY
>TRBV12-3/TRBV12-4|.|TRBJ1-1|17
ASSFVRDRVGVRNTEAF
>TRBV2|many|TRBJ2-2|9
ASTGSRELF
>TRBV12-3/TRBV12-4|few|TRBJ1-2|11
ASSHRVPKGYT
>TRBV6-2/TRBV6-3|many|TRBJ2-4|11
ASKDSGGNIQY
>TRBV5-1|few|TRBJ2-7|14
ASRLLGTGRIHEQY
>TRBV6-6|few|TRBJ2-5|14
ASSRPTGAIQETQY
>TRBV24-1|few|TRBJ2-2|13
ATSARGGATGELF
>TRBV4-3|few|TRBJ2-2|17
ASSQAFGTSGTNTGELF
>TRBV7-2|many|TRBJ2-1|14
ASSLGGAGAEGEQF
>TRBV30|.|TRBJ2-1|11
AFWPSVYNEQF
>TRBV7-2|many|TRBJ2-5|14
ASSHSSGRVAETQY
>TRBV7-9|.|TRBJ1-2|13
ASSFSGGAGYGYT
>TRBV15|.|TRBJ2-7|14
ATSRDATGGFREQY
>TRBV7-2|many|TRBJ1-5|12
ASSLERPNQPQH
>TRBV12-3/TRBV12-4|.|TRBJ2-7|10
ASSWGRNEQY
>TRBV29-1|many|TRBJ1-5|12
SVGDRGGNQPQH
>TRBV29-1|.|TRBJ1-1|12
SVGTDTMNTEAF
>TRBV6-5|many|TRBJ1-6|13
ASSSTGTGESPLH
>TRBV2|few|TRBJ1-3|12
ASSEGYSGNTIY
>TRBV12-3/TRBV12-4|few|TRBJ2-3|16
ASSLARRGSQSTDTQY
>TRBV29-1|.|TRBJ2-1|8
SSRNNEQF
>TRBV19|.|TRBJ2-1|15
ASSMGVSGGPINEQF
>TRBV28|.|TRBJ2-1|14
ASTPGGPLRGDEQF
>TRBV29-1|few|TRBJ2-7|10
SVASNRRRQY
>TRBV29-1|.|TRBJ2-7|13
SVVSIGRGLYEQY
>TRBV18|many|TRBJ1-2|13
ASSPGQGSNYGYT
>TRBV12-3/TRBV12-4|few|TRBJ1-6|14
ASSLAGTGRTSPLH
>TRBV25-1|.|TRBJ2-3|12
ASSNPRETDTQY
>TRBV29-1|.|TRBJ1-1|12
SVEDPGARTEAF
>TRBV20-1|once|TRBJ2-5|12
SARDTASGHAQY
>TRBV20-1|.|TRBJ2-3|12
SASGGDSTDTQY
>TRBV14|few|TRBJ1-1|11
ASSPNRDTEAF
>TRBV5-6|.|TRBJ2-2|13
ASSLETIGTGELF
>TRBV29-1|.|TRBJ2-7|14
SVRKGGLADIDEQY
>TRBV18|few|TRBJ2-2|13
ASSPLAELTGELF
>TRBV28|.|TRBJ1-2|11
ASSLASMDPYT
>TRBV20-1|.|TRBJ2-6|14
SAWTSGGSGANVLT
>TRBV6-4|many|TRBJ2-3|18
ASSEPEQNASGRATDTQY
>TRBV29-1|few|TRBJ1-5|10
SVGGSNQPQH
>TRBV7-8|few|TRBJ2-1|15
ASSLRRTGGRYNEQF
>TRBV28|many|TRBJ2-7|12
ASRRQGASREQY